This TCR beta chain derives from a study of T and B cells in COVID-19 patients. The wider study: The recovered patients had mostly mild to moderate COVID-19 with outpatient management.

Each TRB amplification used about 220-500 ng of genomic DNA from blood. CDR1 and CDR2 from the germline V gene are LGHNA and YSLEER. V lost 2 bases to trimming and J lost 7 bases, with 9 bases between them. This CDR3 contains 14 residues. General study results and limits: Patients with COVID-19 reportedly showed strongly skewed T cell receptor beta variable and joining gene usage.

Turning to this clonotype: What it binds is not known.

TRB rearrangements were amplified by multiplex PCR with BIOMED2 TRB-A/B primers. Using its own MiXCR run on the multiplex PCR reads, TCRdb lists one record per CDR3 protein. The table lists roughly 7,800 distinct CDR3 sequences, around 28% of them singletons. This TCR derives from a human donor with active COVID-19. This chain connects TRBV4-3 to TRBJ1-6, with D uncertain. Sequenced material: blood. The chain's CDR3 is CASSQRASNSPLHF. CDR3 in DNA: TGCGCCAGCAGCCAACGGGCCAGCAATTCACCCCTCCACTTT.